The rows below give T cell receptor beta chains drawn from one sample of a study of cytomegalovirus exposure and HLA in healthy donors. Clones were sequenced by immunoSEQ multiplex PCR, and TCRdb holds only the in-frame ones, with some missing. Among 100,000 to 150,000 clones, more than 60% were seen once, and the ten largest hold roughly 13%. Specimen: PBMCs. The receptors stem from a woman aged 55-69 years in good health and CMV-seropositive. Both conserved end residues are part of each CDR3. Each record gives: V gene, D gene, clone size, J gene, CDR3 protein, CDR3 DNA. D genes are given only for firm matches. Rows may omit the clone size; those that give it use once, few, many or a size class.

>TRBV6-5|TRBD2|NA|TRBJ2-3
CASSSYSGRGTDTQYF
TGTGCCAGCAGTTCCTACAGCGGGAGGGGCACAGATACGCAGTATTTT
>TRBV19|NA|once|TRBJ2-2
CASSIALRASGELFF
TGTGCCAGTAGTATTGCTCTCAGGGCATCCGGGGAGCTGTTTTTT
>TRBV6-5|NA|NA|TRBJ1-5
CASSYWGVNQPQHF
TGTGCCAGCAGTTACTGGGGGGTCAATCAGCCCCAGCATTTT
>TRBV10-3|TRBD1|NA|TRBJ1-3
CAISDRQGETSGNTIYF
TGTGCCATCAGTGATAGGCAGGGGGAAACCTCTGGAAACACCATATATTTT
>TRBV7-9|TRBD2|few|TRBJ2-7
CASSPQGLAGDLQYF
TGTGCCAGCAGCCCACAGGGACTAGCGGGAGACCTGCAGTACTTC
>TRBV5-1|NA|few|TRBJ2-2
CASSLEHRAGELFF
TGCGCCAGCAGCTTGGAACACAGAGCCGGGGAGCTGTTTTTT
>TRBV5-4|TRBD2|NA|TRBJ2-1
CASRSGTSGRGSYNEQFF
TGTGCCAGCAGGTCCGGGACTAGCGGGAGAGGGTCCTACAATGAGCAGTTCTTC
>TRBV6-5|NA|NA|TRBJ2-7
CASSYNSDREDEQYF
TGTGCCAGCAGTTACAATAGCGACAGGGAGGACGAGCAGTACTTC
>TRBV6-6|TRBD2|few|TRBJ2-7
CASRGRGGSYEQYF
TGTGCCAGCAGGGGACGGGGGGGGTCCTACGAGCAGTACTTC
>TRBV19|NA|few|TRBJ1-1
CASRTQNEAFF
TGTGCCAGTAGAACACAGAATGAAGCTTTCTTT
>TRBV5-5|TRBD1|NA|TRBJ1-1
CASVRGAGFTNTEAFF
TGTGCCAGCGTCAGGGGGGCTGGATTTACGAACACTGAAGCTTTCTTT
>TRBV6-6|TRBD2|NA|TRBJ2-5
CASSYLGGRRETQYF
TGTGCCAGCAGTTACCTTGGCGGGAGGAGAGAGACCCAGTACTTC
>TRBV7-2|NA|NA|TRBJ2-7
CASSKDYGGGPYEQYF
TGTGCCAGCAGCAAGGACTATGGCGGGGGCCCCTACGAGCAGTACTTC
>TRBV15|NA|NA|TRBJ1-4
CATSRDGQINEKLFF
TGTGCCACCAGCAGAGACGGACAGATAAATGAAAAACTGTTTTTT
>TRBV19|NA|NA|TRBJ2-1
CASSTRGAGRSYNEQFF
TGTGCCAGTAGTACGAGAGGCGCAGGGCGTTCCTACAATGAGCAGTTCTTC
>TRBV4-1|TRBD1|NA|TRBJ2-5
CASSQKGRGYEETQYF
TGCGCCAGCAGCCAAAAGGGCAGGGGGTACGAAGAGACCCAGTACTTC
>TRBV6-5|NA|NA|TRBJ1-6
CASSFGGGRSPLHF
TGTGCCAGCAGTTTTGGGGGGGGCCGGTCACCCCTCCACTTT
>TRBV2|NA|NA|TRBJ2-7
CASTEGRGPWSEQYF
TGTGCCAGCACCGAGGGGCGGGGGCCCTGGAGTGAGCAGTACTTC
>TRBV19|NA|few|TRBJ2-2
CATYDRSGELFF
TGTGCCACCTATGACAGGTCCGGGGAGCTGTTTTTT
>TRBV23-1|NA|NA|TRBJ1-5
CASSQSLPRDIQPQHF
TGCGCCAGCAGTCAATCACTTCCCAGGGATATCCAGCCCCAGCATTTT
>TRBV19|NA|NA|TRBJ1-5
CASSLAVGFRNQPQHF
TGTGCCAGTAGTCTTGCGGTGGGTTTCCGCAATCAGCCCCAGCATTTT
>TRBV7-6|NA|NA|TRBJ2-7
CAGSLGTQREQYF
TGTGCCGGCAGCTTAGGTACGCAGCGCGAGCAGTACTTC
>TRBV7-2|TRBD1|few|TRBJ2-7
CASSRDRGAEQYF
TGTGCCAGCAGCAGGGACAGGGGAGCCGAGCAGTACTTC
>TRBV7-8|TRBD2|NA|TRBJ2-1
CASSLARLAGGGWDEQFF
TGTGCCAGCAGCTTAGCGCGGCTAGCGGGAGGGGGTTGGGATGAGCAGTTCTTC
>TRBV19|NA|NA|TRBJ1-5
CASNRRNQPQHF
TGTGCCAGTAACAGGCGGAATCAGCCCCAGCATTTT
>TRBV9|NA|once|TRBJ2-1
CASSVGNSGDYNEQFF
TGTGCCAGCAGCGTGGGGAATAGCGGCGATTACAATGAGCAGTTCTTC
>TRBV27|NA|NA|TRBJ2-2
CASRIGGAQGELFF
TGTGCCAGCAGGATAGGAGGGGCCCAAGGGGAGCTGTTTTTT
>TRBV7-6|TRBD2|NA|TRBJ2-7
CASSMGLAGGNEQYF
TGTGCCAGCAGCATGGGACTAGCGGGAGGAAACGAGCAGTACTTC
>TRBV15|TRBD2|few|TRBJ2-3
CATSGGSGDYLHTQYF
TGTGCCACCAGCGGGGGGTCTGGGGACTACCTCCATACGCAGTATTTT
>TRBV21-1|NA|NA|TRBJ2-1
CASSNLWSAGGRSYNEQFF
TGTGCCAGCAGCAATTTGTGGTCCGCCGGGGGACGCTCCTACAATGAGCAGTTCTTC
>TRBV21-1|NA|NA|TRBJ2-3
CASSSLRGQDTDTQYF
TGTGCCAGCAGCTCCCTCCGTGGCCAGGACACAGATACGCAGTATTTT
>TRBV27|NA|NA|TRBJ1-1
CASSLTGRVTAFF
TGTGCCAGCAGCCTTACCGGCAGGGTAACTGCTTTCTTT
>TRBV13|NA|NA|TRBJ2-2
CAGREWVTGELFF
TGTGCCGGCCGGGAGTGGGTCACCGGGGAGCTGTTTTTT
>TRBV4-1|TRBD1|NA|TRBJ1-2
CASSQADGTGPLSWYGYTF
TGCGCCAGCAGCCAAGCGGACGGGACAGGGCCTTTATCGTGGTATGGCTACACCTTC
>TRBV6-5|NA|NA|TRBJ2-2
CASSYPGAGELFF
TGTGCCAGCAGTTACCCAGGGGCCGGGGAGCTGTTTTTT
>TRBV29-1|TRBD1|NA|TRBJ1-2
CSVDETGVNYGYTF
TGCAGCGTTGATGAAACAGGGGTCAACTATGGCTACACCTTC
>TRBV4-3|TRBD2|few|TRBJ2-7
CASSQETGGLKQYF
TGCGCCAGCAGCCAAGAAACGGGGGGGTTAAAGCAGTACTTC
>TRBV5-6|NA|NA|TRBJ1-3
CASSWGLFSGNTIYF
TGTGCCAGCAGCTGGGGACTGTTCTCTGGAAACACCATATATTTT
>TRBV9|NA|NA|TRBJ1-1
CASSPQGWGRGRYEAFF
TGTGCCAGCAGCCCCCAGGGATGGGGCAGGGGAAGGTATGAAGCTTTCTTT
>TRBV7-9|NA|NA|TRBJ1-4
CASSLFGGAENEKLFF
TGTGCCAGCAGCTTATTTGGGGGGGCAGAAAATGAAAAACTGTTTTTT
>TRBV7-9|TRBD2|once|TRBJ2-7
CASSGKSGNRYEQYF
TGTGCCAGCAGCGGAAAAAGCGGGAATAGGTACGAGCAGTACTTC
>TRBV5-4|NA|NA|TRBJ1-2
CASSSTWRDYGYTF
TGTGCCAGCAGCTCTACCTGGAGGGACTATGGCTACACCTTC
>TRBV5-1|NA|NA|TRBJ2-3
CASSGRGQPTDTQYF
TGCGCCAGCAGCGGCCGCGGACAGCCCACAGATACGCAGTATTTT
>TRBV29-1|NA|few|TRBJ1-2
CSVADRANYGYTF
TGCAGCGTGGCCGACAGAGCTAACTATGGCTACACCTTC
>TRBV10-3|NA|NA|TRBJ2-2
CAISESVVAGTGELFF
TGTGCCATCAGTGAGTCGGTAGTCGCGGGCACCGGGGAGCTGTTTTTT
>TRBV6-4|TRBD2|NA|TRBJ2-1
CASSVIAGGHEQFF
TGTGCCAGCAGCGTGATAGCGGGAGGCCATGAGCAGTTCTTC
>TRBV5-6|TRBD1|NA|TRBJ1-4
CASSLGQVNEKLFF
TGTGCCAGCAGCCTCGGACAGGTTAATGAAAAACTGTTTTTT